This T cell receptor beta chain was retrieved from a study of blood T cell repertoires in COVID-19. Participants had their cohort set by participant-reported clinical history. Cohort 3 recovered donors had two negative PCRs, clearance, or symptom resolution. Sequencing used immunoSEQ multiplex PCR; TCRdb keeps in-frame clones, though not all of them. The sample gives a few hundred thousand clones, approximately 92% of which show up once; roughly 18% is in the top ten. Trimming at V came to 4 bases and at J to 8 bases, leaving 12 bases not matched to a gene. This CDR3 comprises 15 residues. Germline-derived CDR1 and CDR2 are SGHRS and YFSETQ.

Material: PBMCs or T cells enriched from blood (not recorded which). V and J are TRBV5-1 and TRBJ2-1; 7 bases align to TRBD1. The source of this sequence is a woman in her 30s who had recovered from COVID-19. In nucleotides, the CDR3 is TGCGCCAGCAGCCCGCACAGGGGTTTAGTGGATGAGCAGTTCTTC. Translating gives CASSPHRGLVDEQFF.